This T cell receptor beta chain comes out of a study of neurological immune-mediated disorders. Study-wide results and caveats: Across subjects, no CDR3 amino acid sequence appeared in expanded clones of more than one subject, a finding that suggested private repertoires in all groups.

Time point reported: longitudinal time-point 2. V was cut by 5 bases and J by 5 bases, with 10 bases left in between. The CDR3 spans 13 residues. Germline lookup yields CDR1 SGHRS and CDR2 YFSETQ. MiXCR was run by TCRdb on the 5' RACE reads, yielding one entry per CDR3 protein. The table shows 100,000 or so distinct CDR3 sequences, with roughly 13% occurring only once. This clonotype was counted at least ten times. Its matching antigen is unknown. The chain employs TRBV5-1 and TRBJ2-2, with D hard to call. The source material was PBMCs. The TCR was taken from a female donor with HTLV-1-associated myelopathy (HAM/TSP). The CDR3, as DNA: TGCGCCAGCAGGCCCGAATTGACCGGGGAGCTGTTTTTT. It specifies CASRPELTGELFF.